The source of this TCR beta chain is a study of T cell changes during pregnancy in multiple sclerosis. V was clipped by 0 bases and J by 6 bases, with 11 bases between them. Looked up from germline, CDR1 is SEHNR and CDR2 is FQNEAQ (reference sequence). The length of the CDR3 is 14 residues. This clone has a handful of counts. Method: immunoSEQ multiplex PCR; TCRdb's copy keeps in-frame clones and lacks some. Of around 56,000 clones listed, 80% to 90% are singletons. This clonotype was obtained from a female donor with multiple sclerosis, enrolled in a pregnancy study. The chain recombines TRBV7-9 with TRBJ1-2; the D is unclear. This specimen consisted of CD4+ T cells from peripheral blood mononuclear cells, obtained in the third trimester of pregnancy. Here the CDR3 reads CASSLAGRPDGYTF. CDR3 DNA: TGTGCCAGCAGCTTAGCGGGCCGCCCGGATGGCTACACCTTC.